A few counts support the clone carrying this T cell receptor (beta chain). Antigen unknown. What was sequenced were expressed TCRB transcripts, since all of the isolated RNA had been reverse transcribed. For naive, central memory and regulatory T cell samples, reads averaged around 3.5 million. Using immunoSEQ multiplex PCR, the repertoire was profiled, and TCRdb retains in-frame clones only, with some absent. The sample contains 250,000 to 300,000 clones, approximately 25% of which appear only once. The data were taken from a study of beta chain features in type 1 diabetes. As for the study in general: The study found patients and healthy donors alike in age, gender and cell yields.

Study-level points and caveats: TCRB CDR3s were moderately but significantly shorter in Type 1 diabetes patients in all four CD4+ subsets.

Populations obtained by sorting all exceeded 95% purity. This CDR3 comprises 12 residues. V lost 3 bases, J lost 4 bases, and 9 bases lay in between. Germline values: CDR1 GTSNPN, CDR2 SVGIG (reference sequence). Sequenced input: naive CD4+ T cells from blood. This rearrangement joins TRBV30 to TRBJ1-1; D remains unclear. The receptor's source is a young woman with type 1 diabetes. As DNA, the CDR3 is TGTGCCTGGAGGTCCGGTGGCACTGAAGCTTTCTTT. Residues: CAWRSGGTEAFF.